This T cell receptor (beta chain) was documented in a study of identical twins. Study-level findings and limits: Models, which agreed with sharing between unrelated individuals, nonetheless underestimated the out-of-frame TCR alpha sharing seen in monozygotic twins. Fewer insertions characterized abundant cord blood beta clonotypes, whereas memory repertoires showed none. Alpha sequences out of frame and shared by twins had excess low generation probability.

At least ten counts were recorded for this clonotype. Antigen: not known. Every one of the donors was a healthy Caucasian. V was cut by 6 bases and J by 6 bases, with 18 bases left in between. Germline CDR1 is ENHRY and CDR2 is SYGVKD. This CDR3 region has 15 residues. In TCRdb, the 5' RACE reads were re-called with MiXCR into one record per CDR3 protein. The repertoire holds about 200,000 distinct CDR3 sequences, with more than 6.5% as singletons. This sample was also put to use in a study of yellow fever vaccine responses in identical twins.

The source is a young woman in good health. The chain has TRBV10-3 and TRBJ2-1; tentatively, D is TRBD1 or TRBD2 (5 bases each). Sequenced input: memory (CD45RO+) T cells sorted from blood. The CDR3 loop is CAIRGERWGTNEQFF. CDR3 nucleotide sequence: TGTGCCATCAGGGGGGAGCGGTGGGGCACCAATGAGCAGTTCTTC.